Following are 28 T cell receptor beta chains from one sample sequenced in a study of blood T cell repertoires in COVID-19. TCRdb keeps only in-frame clones here, not all; method: immunoSEQ multiplex PCR. The table records about 200,000 clones, 85% to 90% of them present only once. Input material: peripheral blood. The receptor source for this set is a woman aged 70 to 79 with acute or convalescent COVID-19.

The chain couples TRBV9 to TRBJ2-3; the match to TRBD2 covers 7 bases. CDR1 is SGDLS and CDR2 is YYNGEE in the germline V gene. V lost 1 base, J lost 6 bases, and 11 bases stayed unmatched. This CDR3 has 16 residues. The DNA of the CDR3 is TGTGCCAGCAGCGTATCTGAGGGAGGGGTGTGGGATACGCAGTATTTT. Translation gives CASSVSEGGVWDTQYF.

This clone has ten or more counts. The CDR3 reads CATSGPEDNEQFF. The CDR3, as DNA: TGTGCCACCAGTGGTCCTGAGGACAATGAGCAGTTCTTC. The rearrangement links TRBV24-1 to TRBJ2-1, with D hard to call. Looked up from germline, CDR1 is KGHDR and CDR2 is SFDVKD. The CDR3 runs 13 residues. Between the trimmed V and J ends, which lost 5 bases and 5 bases, there was a span of 9 bases.

This clone has more than one count but fewer than ten. The chain combines TRBV9 with TRBJ1-4, with TRBD1 as a possible D gene (5 bases). Germline assignment: CDR1 SGDLS and CDR2 YYNGEE. V lost 0 bases to trimming and J lost 12 bases, with 18 bases between them. The CDR3 spans 15 residues. The CDR3 DNA follows: TGTGCCAGCAGCGTAGCTTGGGACTCACTCGGGGAACTGTTTTTT. It translates to CASSVAWDSLGELFF.

The V call is TRBV28, the J call TRBJ1-5, with D possibly matching TRBD1 (5 bases). Germline values: CDR1 MDHEN, CDR2 SYDVKM. Trimming removed 7 bases from V and 0 bases from J, with 16 bases in between. CDR3 length equals 16 residues. In nucleotides, the CDR3 is TGTGCCAGCATAAGGACCGGGGGTTATAGCAATCAGCCCCAGCATTTT. This translates into CASIRTGGYSNQPQHF.

The chain has TRBV24-1 and TRBJ2-2, with TRBD2 identical over 13 bases. CDR3 length equals 14 residues. Losses at the gene ends were 9 bases for V and 4 bases for J; bases not matched to a gene: 1. CDR1 and CDR2 from the germline V gene are KGHDR and SFDVKD. This chain's CDR3 is CATGTSGITGELFF. CDR3 coding DNA: TGTGCCACCGGGACTAGCGGGATCACCGGGGAGCTGTTTTTT.

The gene calls are TRBV7-9 and TRBJ1-3; TRBD1 might be the D (5 bases). This CDR3 has 15 amino acids. Germline V gene lookup returns CDR1 SEHNR and CDR2 FQNEAQ (reference sequence). V was trimmed by 5 bases and J by 1 base, leaving 12 bases between them. The CDR3, as DNA: TGTGCCAGCAGCCATGGAGGGGCATCTGGAAACACCATATATTTT. Its protein product is CASSHGGASGNTIYF. Filled out from reference TRBV7-9 and TRBJ1-3, the complete variable domain reads DTGVSQNPRHKITKRGQNVTFRCDPISEHNRLYWYRQTLGQGPEFLTYFQNEAQLEKSRLLSDRFSAERPKGSFSTLEIQRTEQGDSAMYLCASSHGGASGNTIYFGEGSWLTVV.

This clone was recorded once. CDR3: CASSERQVNQPQHF. CDR3 sequence (DNA): TGTGCCAGCAGTGAAAGGCAGGTAAATCAGCCCCAGCATTTT. J is TRBJ1-5 and V is TRBV2, with D uncertain. Germline V gene lookup returns CDR1 SNHLY and CDR2 FYNNEI. Trimming took off 2 bases at V and 4 bases at J, with 9 bases between the two ends. The CDR3 consists of 14 residues.

This clone occurred once. The chain carries TRBV5-8 and TRBJ1-1, with D tentatively TRBD1 (5 bases). There are 18 residues in the CDR3. Germline V gene data show CDR1 as SGHTS and CDR2 as YDEGEE. The V and J ends lost 4 bases and 1 base respectively, with 23 bases between them. In DNA form, the CDR3 reads TGTGCCAGCAGCCCCCGGGCAGGGAGGCGAGGTTGGAACACTGAAGCTTTCTTT. Translating it yields CASSPRAGRRGWNTEAFF. Drawing the rest from reference TRBV5-8 and TRBJ1-1, the complete variable domain is EAGVTQSPTHLIKTRGQQATLRCSPISGHTSVYWYQQALGLGLQFLLWYDEGEERNRGNFPPRFSGRQFPNYSSELNVNALELEDSALYLCASSPRAGRRGWNTEAFFGQGTRLTVV.

The chain is built from TRBV9 and TRBJ1-6; 7 bases are shared with TRBD1. Germline CDR1 reads SGDLS; CDR2 reads YYNGEE. Germline trimming cut 3 bases from V and 4 bases from J; bases unmatched to any gene: 4. The CDR3 consists of 15 residues. In DNA, the CDR3 is TGTGCCAGCAGCGGGGCGACAGGGTATAATTCACCCCTCCACTTT. Translated: CASSGATGYNSPLHF.

V and J are TRBV5-1 and TRBJ2-5, with TRBD1 as a possible D gene (5 bases). The CDR3 spans 14 residues. Germline lookup yields CDR1 SGHRS and CDR2 YFSETQ. Deletions cut 2 bases from V and 5 bases from J, with 13 bases between. The CDR3 here is CASSLPWPGETQYF. In nucleotides, the CDR3 is TGCGCCAGCAGCTTACCCTGGCCAGGGGAGACCCAGTACTTC.

This chain joins TRBV5-1 and TRBJ2-5, with 7 bases lining up with TRBD2. The germline V gene encodes CDR1 SGHRS and CDR2 YFSETQ. The CDR3 runs to 15 residues. Unmatched junction bases numbered 8, after V lost 6 bases and J lost 0 bases. CDR3: CASTPGGTNQETQYF. As DNA, the CDR3 is TGCGCCAGCACCCCGGGGGGTACTAACCAAGAGACCCAGTACTTC.

The rearrangement links TRBV18 to TRBJ1-1; possibly TRBD1 for D (6 bases). V was cut by 3 bases and J by 5 bases, with 10 bases left in between. Germline-derived CDR1 and CDR2 are KGHSH and LQKENI. This CDR3 is 13 amino acids long. The CDR3 region is CASSPWQGTEAFF. The CDR3 nucleotides are TGTGCCAGCTCACCTTGGCAGGGGACTGAAGCTTTCTTT.

The chain carries TRBV6-1 and TRBJ1-3, with TRBD1 as a possible D gene (6 bases). CDR3 length: 15 residues. Germline V gene sequence: CDR1 MNHNS, CDR2 SASEGT. The V end was cut by 1 base, the J end by 4 bases, with 11 bases between. The CDR3 DNA sequence: TGTGCCAGCAGTGAAGAGCCTACAGGGGGAAACACCATATATTTT. This gives the protein CASSEEPTGGNTIYF.

This clone was seen a handful of times. The CDR3 is CASSHGGVTEAFF. The CDR3 bases are TGTGCCAGCAGCCATGGGGGGGTCACTGAAGCTTTCTTT. This chain connects TRBV27 to TRBJ1-1; tentatively, D is TRBD1 (5 bases). Between the trimmed V and J ends, which lost 6 bases and 4 bases, there was a span of 12 bases. The CDR3 length is 13 residues. The germline gives CDR1 MNHEY, CDR2 SMNVEV (reference sequence).

The chain couples TRBV7-2 to TRBJ1-6, with 10 bases lining up with TRBD1. CDR1 and CDR2 from the germline V gene are SGHTA and FQGNSA. CDR3 length equals 15 residues. After removal of 4 bases from V and 9 bases from J, the junction contained 6 bases not matched to a gene. Here the CDR3 DNA reads TGTGCCAGCAGCTCACGACAGGGGGCCTTTTCACCCCTCCACTTT. Translation gives CASSSRQGAFSPLHF.

The V call is TRBV5-1, the J call TRBJ1-4, with TRBD1 identical over 8 bases. The germline gives CDR1 SGHRS, CDR2 YFSETQ. V lost 3 bases and J lost 3; bases outside the gene matches: 4. The CDR3 is 15 residues long. Here the CDR3 reads CASSSDRVPNEKLFF. DNA of the CDR3: TGCGCCAGCAGCTCGGACAGGGTCCCTAATGAAAAACTGTTTTTT. Complete variable domain (other parts from reference TRBV5-1 and TRBJ1-4): KAGVTQTPRYLIKTRGQQVTLSCSPISGHRSVSWYQQTPGQGLQFLFEYFSETQRNKGNFPGRFSGRQFSNSRSEMNVSTLELGDSALYLCASSSDRVPNEKLFFGSGTQLSVL.

The chain combines TRBV10-3 with TRBJ2-1, with 10 bases fitting TRBD2. The CDR3 length is 15 residues. Looked up from germline, CDR1 is ENHRY and CDR2 is SYGVKD. V lost 5 bases and J lost 5; bases outside the gene matches: 6. CDR3 sequence reads: CAISSSGGANNEQFF. CDR3 coding DNA: TGTGCCATCAGTTCCAGCGGGGGGGCCAACAATGAGCAGTTCTTC.

The rearrangement uses TRBV7-8 and TRBJ1-6, with 7 bases lining up with TRBD1. The germline CDR1 and CDR2 sequences are SGHVS and FQNEAQ. The CDR3 sequence is 19 residues long. The V segment lost 1 base and the J segment 0 bases; nucleotides outside the gene matches: 9. This CDR3 is CASSLVDRQSSSYNSPLHF. CDR3 nucleotides: TGTGCCAGCAGCTTAGTGGACAGGCAATCGAGCTCCTATAATTCACCCCTCCACTTT.

Here the CDR3 DNA reads TGTGCCAGCAGCAGTTTAAGTAATGAAAAACTGTTTTTT. Protein product: CASSSLSNEKLFF. The chain combines TRBV6-5 with TRBJ1-4; D not certain. This CDR3 spans 13 amino acids. Germline CDR1 and CDR2: MNHEY and SVGAGI. Trimming pared 6 bases from V and 4 bases from J, leaving 9 bases between.

The chain employs TRBV27 and TRBJ2-7, with 11 bases matching TRBD2. Trimming at V came to 2 bases and at J to 5 bases, leaving 5 bases not matched to a gene. The CDR3 extends over 15 amino acids. The germline gives CDR1 MNHEY, CDR2 SMNVEV (reference sequence). The CDR3 region is CASSLLTSGTHEQYF. The CDR3, as DNA: TGTGCCAGCAGTTTACTGACTAGCGGGACCCACGAGCAGTACTTC.

The V and J genes are TRBV7-8 and TRBJ2-7, with 8 bases lining up with TRBD1. With V trimmed by 5 bases and J by 9 bases, 12 bases remained unmatched. The CDR3 has 14 amino acids. Per germline, CDR1 SGHVS and CDR2 FQNEAQ. This CDR3 reads CASSPLGTGWAQYF. CDR3 coding DNA: TGTGCCAGCAGCCCATTAGGGACAGGTTGGGCGCAGTACTTC.

This chain links TRBV19 with TRBJ2-5; D unclear. The CDR3 extends over 13 amino acids. Between the trimmed V and J ends, which lost 6 bases and 2 bases, there was a span of 10 bases. CDR1 is LNHDA and CDR2 is SQIVND in the germline V gene (reference sequence). The CDR3 spells CASRFTFQETQYF. In DNA, the CDR3 is TGTGCCAGTAGGTTTACTTTTCAAGAGACCCAGTACTTC.

This chain joins TRBV10-3 and TRBJ2-7; the match to TRBD1 covers 9 bases. CDR3 size: 16 residues. The germline CDR1 and CDR2 sequences are ENHRY and SYGVKD. The ends lost 6 bases at V and 1 base at J; junction bases unmatched: 10. The CDR3 bases are TGTGCCATCAGCCCGAGACAGGGGGACGCTTCCTACGAGCAGTACTTC. Amino acid sequence: CAISPRQGDASYEQYF.

To note about this clone: The sample contains more than one DNA sequence encoding this CDR3. The V call is TRBV6-5, the J call TRBJ2-7; 9 bases are a match to TRBD1. Germline-derived CDR1 and CDR2 are MNHEY and SVGAGI. J gave up 5 bases and V 6 bases, and 2 bases lay outside the gene matches. This CDR3 is 12 amino acids long. This CDR3 is CASSRQGDEQYF. In DNA form, the CDR3 reads TGTGCCAGCAGCCGACAGGGGGACGAGCAGTACTTC.

The V call is TRBV28, the J call TRBJ1-1; perhaps TRBD1 as D (6 bases). Trimming took 6 bases from V and 5 from J, leaving 10 bases between them. The CDR3 covers 12 residues. CDR1 is MDHEN and CDR2 is SYDVKM in the germline V gene. CDR3 in DNA: TGTGCCAGCAGGTCCGACAGGACTGAAGCTTTCTTT. This encodes CASRSDRTEAFF.

CDR3 amino acids: CASSLNPGTGGETQYF. CDR3 nucleotide sequence: TGTGCCAGCAGCTTAAACCCCGGGACAGGAGGGGAGACCCAGTACTTC. The chain carries TRBV7-7 and TRBJ2-5; 8 bases are shared with TRBD1. The CDR3 consists of 16 residues. CDR1 and CDR2 (germline): SSHAT, FNYEAQ (reference sequence). V shed 2 bases, J shed 5 bases, and the junction held 10 bases outside the gene matches.

This clone was seen only once. V usage is TRBV3-1 (or the pseudogene TRBV3-2) and J usage is TRBJ2-7; 9 bases fit TRBD1. V lost 4 bases to trimming and J lost 6 bases; unmatched junction nucleotides: 13. The CDR3 covers 16 residues. The germline gives CDR1 LGHDT, CDR2 YNNKEL (reference sequence). The CDR3 spells CASSPRTGVNPGEQYF. The CDR3 coding sequence is TGTGCCAGCAGCCCCCGGACAGGGGTCAATCCGGGCGAGCAGTACTTC.

In DNA form, the CDR3 reads TGTGCCAGCAGCTTAACCAGGGGGAACACTGAAGCTTTCTTT. Translating gives CASSLTRGNTEAFF. The chain employs TRBV7-8 and TRBJ1-1, with TRBD1 as a possible D gene (6 bases). CDR1 and CDR2 from the germline V gene are SGHVS and FQNEAQ. V was cut by 2 bases and J by 1 base, with 8 bases left in between. This CDR3 contains 14 residues.